Presented here are 24 T cell receptor beta chains from one specimen sequenced in a study of regulatory T cells in long-lasting Graves disease. Time point indicated: newly diagnosed GD, antithyroid drugs for less than 3 months. Making the TCR library involved RNA that had been extracted from PBMCs. Libraries of TCR beta came from iRepertoire HTBI primers plus Arm-PCR of CDR3 regions. MiXCR, applied by TCRdb to the multiplex PCR reads, yields one record per CDR3 protein. The sample includes hundreds of thousands of distinct CDR3 sequences, roughly 14% of them seen just once. These data are also associated with another study on T cells in Graves' hyperthyroidism and ophthalmopathy.

This material consisted of peripheral blood mononuclear cells (PBMCs), taken at new diagnosis, from a patient treated with antithyroid drugs. The receptor source for this set is a man between 25 and 39 years old with Graves disease.

Ten or more counts support this clonotype. The chain joins TRBV6-1 to TRBJ1-5; D remains ambiguous. Germline V gene lookup returns CDR1 MNHNS and CDR2 SASEGT. The CDR3 is made up of 14 amino acids. The ends were cut back, 6 bases at V and 0 bases at J, with 9 bases in the middle. CDR3 sequence (DNA): TGTGCCAGCAGGCGGGTCTATAGCAATCAGCCCCAGCATTTT. As protein: CASRRVYSNQPQHF.

This clonotype was counted only a few times. The V call is TRBV29-1, the J call TRBJ1-2; tentative D call: TRBD1 (6 bases). This CDR3 spans 15 amino acids. V was clipped by 5 bases and J by 6 bases, with 22 bases between them. CDR1 is SQVTM and CDR2 is ANQGSEA in the germline V gene. The CDR3 protein is CSVRLSTRTVNGYTF. The DNA for the CDR3 is TGCAGCGTTAGATTGTCGACTCGGACAGTCAATGGCTACACCTTC.

This clonotype was recorded many times. The V and J genes are TRBV10-3 and TRBJ2-7, with TRBD2 matching 7 bases. CDR3 length: 13 residues. The junction had 9 bases not matched to a gene; V was cut back by 10 bases and J by 3 bases. The germline CDR1 and CDR2 sequences are ENHRY and SYGVKD. CDR3 in DNA: TGTGCCACCCGGGAGGACTCTGACTACGAGCAGTACTTC. Protein: CATREDSDYEQYF.

This chain uses TRBV18 with TRBJ1-1; 7 bases align to TRBD1. CDR1 KGHSH and CDR2 LQKENI come from the germline V gene. Trimming cost V 8 bases and J 0 bases; bases outside gene matches: 9. The CDR3 extends over 15 amino acids. This CDR3 is CASQESQGVNTEAFF. The CDR3 nucleotides read TGTGCCAGCCAAGAGTCCCAGGGGGTGAACACTGAAGCTTTCTTT.

This clonotype was recorded many times. The chain is built from TRBV2 and TRBJ2-1, with 11 bases lining up with TRBD2. V gave up 6 bases and J gave up 6 bases; unmatched junction bases: 7. The CDR3 consists of 15 residues. Germline CDR1 and CDR2: SNHLY and FYNNEI. CDR3 nucleotide sequence: TGTGCCAGCAGCCCCCTAGCGGGAGGCGGCAATGAGCAGTTCTTC. It encodes CASSPLAGGGNEQFF.

Ten or more counts support this clonotype. J is TRBJ1-2 and V is TRBV2, with a possible D match to TRBD1 (6 bases). This CDR3 is 16 amino acids long. Germline V CDR1 and CDR2: SNHLY, FYNNEI. The ends were cut back, 3 bases at V and 7 bases at J, with 21 bases in the middle. CDR3 nucleotides: TGTGCCAGCAGTGATGTTAAGTGGACAGCTCCGGTTGGCTACACCTTC. This codes for CASSDVKWTAPVGYTF.

The sample holds many counts of this clonotype. V usage is TRBV20-1 and J usage is TRBJ2-1, with D possibly being TRBD1 (6 bases). This CDR3 has 18 residues. CDR1 DFQATT and CDR2 SNEGSKA come from the germline V gene (reference sequence). Trimming left V 6 bases short and J 3 bases short, with 27 bases between. CDR3 sequence: CSAKTGIRSGAIYNEQFF. Written as DNA, the CDR3 is TGCAGTGCAAAGACAGGTATTCGGTCAGGAGCCATCTACAATGAGCAGTTCTTC.

This clonotype has just a few counts. This sequence may be a read error, since a much larger clone differs from it by one base. J is TRBJ1-1 and V is TRBV27, with D tentatively TRBD1 (6 bases). The CDR3 is made up of 16 amino acids. Trimming pared 7 bases from V and 10 bases from J, leaving 28 bases between. From germline, CDR1 is MNHEY and CDR2 SMNVEV (reference sequence). CDR3 amino acids: CASNFLYRGHPSTAFF. CDR3 nucleotides: TGTGCCAGCAACTTCCTTTATAGGGGACACCCCTCGACAGCTTTCTTT.

This clonotype was seen a few times. This chain joins TRBV7-9 and TRBJ1-3, with D unresolved. V lost 5 bases and J 0 bases, leaving 11 bases between the germline ends. CDR1 is SEHNR, CDR2 FQNEAQ, per germline (reference sequence). The CDR3 contains 15 residues. The CDR3, as DNA: TGTGCCAGCAGCGCAGTCGGAAACTCTGGAAACACCATATATTTT. This encodes CASSAVGNSGNTIYF.

This clonotype was recorded many times. The CDR3 DNA follows: TGTGCTAGTGGCGTGACTAGCGGGATGAGGGATGAGCAGTTCTTC. This translates into CASGVTSGMRDEQFF. The chain uses TRBV12-5 and TRBJ2-1, with TRBD2 identical over 11 bases. Germline V CDR1 and CDR2: LGHNT, FRNRAP. The CDR3 spans 15 residues. V was clipped by 6 bases and J by 8 bases; unmatched bases: 9.

Turning to this clonotype: This may stem from a read error, because a much larger clone lies one nucleotide away. V usage is TRBV14 and J usage is TRBJ2-7, with D perhaps matching TRBD2 (5 bases). Germline CDR1 and CDR2: SGHDN and FVKESK. V shed 1 base and J shed 7 bases, with 23 bases lying between them. The CDR3 contains 17 residues. As DNA, the CDR3 is TGTGCCAGCAGCCAAGGGGGTGGGCTGGACTCCTACAATGAGCAGTACTTC. This sequence encodes CASSQGGGLDSYNEQYF.

At least ten counts were recorded for this clonotype. The chain is built from TRBV2 and TRBJ1-5; D may be TRBD1 (6 bases). This CDR3 contains 15 residues. Per germline, CDR1 SNHLY and CDR2 FYNNEI. With 9 bases removed from V and 3 bases from J, the gap between germline ends came to 18 bases. CDR3 DNA: TGTGCCAGTTCACGAGGGACACCCCACAATCAGCCCCAGCATTTT. This encodes CASSRGTPHNQPQHF.

In its sample, this clonotype was seen many times. The J gene is TRBJ2-5, the V gene TRBV12-3 or TRBV12-4, with TRBD1 identical over 8 bases. This CDR3 region has 14 residues. Losses at the gene ends were 8 bases for V and 5 bases for J; bases not matched to a gene: 10. The CDR3 region has the DNA TGTGCCAGCTCACCGCGACAGGGGTTGGAGACCCAGTACTTC. It encodes CASSPRQGLETQYF.

This clonotype was detected ten times or more. The chain is built from TRBV2 and TRBJ2-4; TRBD2 agrees at 13 bases. Germline V gives CDR1 SNHLY, CDR2 FYNNEI. V gave up 6 bases and J gave up 3 bases; unmatched junction bases: 5. This CDR3 spans 16 amino acids. In DNA form, the CDR3 reads TGTGCCAGCAGACGACTAGCGGGAGGCTTCAAAAACATTCAGTACTTC. This gives the protein CASRRLAGGFKNIQYF.

This clonotype was picked up many times. The chain uses TRBV20-1 and TRBJ1-4; D unresolved. This CDR3 contains 13 residues. CDR1 is DFQATT, CDR2 SNEGSKA, per germline (reference sequence). V dropped 3 bases and J dropped 8 bases, with 13 bases sitting between them. In DNA form, the CDR3 reads TGCAGTGCTAGCAGGCGCAGCAAGGAAAAACTGTTTTTT. As protein: CSASRRSKEKLFF.

This clonotype was detected many times. This chain links TRBV28 with TRBJ1-2, with TRBD1 matching over 10 bases. The V and J ends lost 6 bases and 4 bases, in that order; junction bases with no gene match: 5. Germline CDR1 reads MDHEN; CDR2 reads SYDVKM. The CDR3 extends over 14 amino acids. CDR3 nucleotide sequence: TGTGCCAGCAGCCTGGGGGACAGGGGCTATGGCTACACCTTC. Amino acids: CASSLGDRGYGYTF.

Many counts were recorded for this clonotype. The chain combines TRBV29-1 with TRBJ2-7; 7 bases are a match to TRBD1. From germline, CDR1 is SQVTM and CDR2 ANQGSEA. V trimming: 7 bases; J trimming: 7 bases; junction bases outside the gene matches: 13. The CDR3 sequence is 13 residues long. CDR3 sequence (DNA): TGCAGCGCCGAGGGGGACAGCGCTCGAGAGCAGTACTTC. Translating it yields CSAEGDSAREQYF.

The chain combines TRBV5-4 with TRBJ2-7; no firm D call. The CDR3 totals 15 residues. Looked up from germline, CDR1 is SGHNT and CDR2 is YYREEE (reference sequence). V shed 2 bases and J shed 1 base, with 13 bases lying between them. CDR3 sequence reads: CASSLSLMSSYEQYF. Written as DNA, the CDR3 is TGTGCCAGCAGCTTAAGTCTAATGAGTTCCTACGAGCAGTACTTC.

The sample holds many counts of this clonotype. This sequence joins TRBV6-1 and TRBJ1-2; 8 nucleotides agree with TRBD1. Germline-derived CDR1 and CDR2 are MNHNS and SASEGT. Unmatched junction bases numbered 8, after V lost 0 bases and J lost 8 bases. This CDR3 is built from 15 residues. DNA for the CDR3: TGTGCCAGCAGTGAAGCGAGAGGACAGGGATACGGCTACACCTTC. This codes for CASSEARGQGYGYTF.

The chain carries TRBV29-1 and TRBJ1-2; the match to TRBD1 covers 7 bases. Unmatched junction bases numbered 11, after V lost 4 bases and J lost 0 bases. The CDR3 length is 16 residues. Per germline, CDR1 SQVTM and CDR2 ANQGSEA. The DNA of the CDR3 is TGCAGCGTTGGGGACCTTCCCGGGACAGCTAACTATGGCTACACCTTC. This gives the protein CSVGDLPGTANYGYTF. Combining the CDR3 with reference TRBV29-1 and TRBJ1-2 gives the whole variable domain SAVISQKPSRDICQRGTSLTIQCQVDSQVTMMFWYRQQPGQSLTLIATANQGSEATYESGFVIDKFPISRPNLTFSTLTVSNMSPEDSSIYLCSVGDLPGTANYGYTFGSGTRLTVV.

This clonotype occurred many times. The chain couples TRBV27 to TRBJ2-5; the match to TRBD1 covers 9 bases. This CDR3 is built from 18 residues. CDR1 is MNHEY and CDR2 is SMNVEV in the germline V gene (reference sequence). After removal of 7 bases from V and 2 bases from J, the junction contained 17 bases not matched to a gene. The CDR3: CASIIGTGSTGKQETQYF. DNA of the CDR3: TGTGCCAGCATCATCGGGACAGGGAGTACCGGGAAACAAGAGACCCAGTACTTC.

This clonotype was seen many times. This chain uses TRBV18 with TRBJ2-1; D may be TRBD2 (6 bases). Germline V gene sequence: CDR1 KGHSH, CDR2 LQKENI. Trimming pared 6 bases from V and 8 bases from J, leaving 23 bases between. This CDR3 has 16 residues. The CDR3 here is CASSHGALAEGDEQFF. The CDR3 nucleotides are TGTGCCAGCTCTCACGGGGCGTTAGCGGAGGGCGATGAGCAGTTCTTC.

This clonotype was seen only a few times. This rearrangement joins TRBV12-3 or TRBV12-4 to TRBJ2-1, with 15 bases aligning to TRBD2. This CDR3 region has 16 residues. The junction had 6 bases not matched to a gene; V was cut back by 6 bases and J by 6 bases. Here the CDR3 DNA reads TGTGCCAGCAGGTGGACTAGCGGGAGGGCCGTCAATGAGCAGTTCTTC. Translation gives CASRWTSGRAVNEQFF.

This clonotype was found many times. The chain employs TRBV20-1 and TRBJ2-5, with D tentatively TRBD1 (6 bases). This CDR3 is built from 12 residues. Trimming cost V 6 bases and J 5 bases, with 13 bases left between them. Germline V CDR1 and CDR2: DFQATT, SNEGSKA (reference sequence). The DNA for the CDR3 is TGCAGTGCCCCGACAGGAATCGAGACCCAGTACTTC. Translating it yields CSAPTGIETQYF.